This T cell receptor (beta chain) was captured by sequencing in a study of blood T cell repertoires in COVID-19. Across the whole study: COVID-19 samples from acute and convalescent phases originated in the United States, Italy and Spain. T cells, B-cell-depleted T cells, or PBMCs provided the cDNA or gDNA that served as material.

TCRdb's table, derived via immunoSEQ multiplex PCR, lists solely in-frame clones and lacks some. The data show roughly 200,000 clones, roughly 90% seen once. Germline-derived CDR1 and CDR2 are KGHDR and SFDVKD. The CDR3 is 17 residues long. Between the trimmed V and J ends, which lost 10 bases and 1 base, there was a span of 19 bases. V and J are TRBV24-1 and TRBJ1-6; no definite D call. Sequenced input: peripheral blood. This sequence was found in a man aged 18-30 years with active or convalescent COVID-19. The CDR3 DNA reads TGTGCCACGTTTCCGAGGACTCTCGTATCCTATAATTCACCCCTCCACTTT. Translation gives CATFPRTLVSYNSPLHF.